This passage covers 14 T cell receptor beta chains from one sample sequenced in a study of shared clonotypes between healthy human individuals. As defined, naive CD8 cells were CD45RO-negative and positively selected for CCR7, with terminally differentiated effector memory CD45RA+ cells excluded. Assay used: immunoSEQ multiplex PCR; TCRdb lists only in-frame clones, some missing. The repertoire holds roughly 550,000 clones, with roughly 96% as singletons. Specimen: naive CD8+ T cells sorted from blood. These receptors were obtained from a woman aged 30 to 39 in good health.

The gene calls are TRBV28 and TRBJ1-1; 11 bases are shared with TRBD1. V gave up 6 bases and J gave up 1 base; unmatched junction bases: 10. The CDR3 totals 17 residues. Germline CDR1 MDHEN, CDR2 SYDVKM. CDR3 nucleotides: TGTGCCAGCAGACCGGGGGACAGGGGGTTAGGGAACACTGAAGCTTTCTTT. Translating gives CASRPGDRGLGNTEAFF.

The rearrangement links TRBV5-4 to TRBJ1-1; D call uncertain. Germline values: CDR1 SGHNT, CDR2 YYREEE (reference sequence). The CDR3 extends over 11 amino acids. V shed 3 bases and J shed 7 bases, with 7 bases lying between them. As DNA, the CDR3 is TGTGCCAGCAGCTCAGGATTTGAAGCTTTCTTT. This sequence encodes CASSSGFEAFF.

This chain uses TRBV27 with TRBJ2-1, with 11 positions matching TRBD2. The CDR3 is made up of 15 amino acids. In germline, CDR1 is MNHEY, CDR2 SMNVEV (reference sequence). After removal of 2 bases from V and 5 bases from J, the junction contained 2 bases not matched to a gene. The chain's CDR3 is CASSLVGLADNEQFF. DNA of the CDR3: TGTGCCAGCAGTTTAGTGGGACTAGCGGACAATGAGCAGTTCTTC.

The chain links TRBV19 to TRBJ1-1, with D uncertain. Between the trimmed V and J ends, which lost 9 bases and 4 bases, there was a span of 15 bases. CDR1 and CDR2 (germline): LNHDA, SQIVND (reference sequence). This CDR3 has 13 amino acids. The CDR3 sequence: CASRLTVRTEAFF. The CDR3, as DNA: TGTGCCAGCCGTTTAACAGTCCGCACTGAAGCTTTCTTT.

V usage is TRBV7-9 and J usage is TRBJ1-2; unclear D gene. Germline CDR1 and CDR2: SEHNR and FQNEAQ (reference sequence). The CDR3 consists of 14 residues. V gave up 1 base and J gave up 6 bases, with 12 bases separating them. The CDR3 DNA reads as TGTGCCAGCAGCTTAGGACGGGGTTTAGATGGCTACACCTTC. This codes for CASSLGRGLDGYTF.

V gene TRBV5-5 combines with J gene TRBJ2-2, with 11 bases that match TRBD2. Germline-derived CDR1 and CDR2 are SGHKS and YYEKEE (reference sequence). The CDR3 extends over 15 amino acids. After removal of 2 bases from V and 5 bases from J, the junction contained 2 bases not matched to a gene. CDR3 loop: CASSLLAGDTGELFF. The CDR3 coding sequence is TGTGCCAGCAGCTTACTAGCGGGAGATACCGGGGAGCTGTTTTTT.

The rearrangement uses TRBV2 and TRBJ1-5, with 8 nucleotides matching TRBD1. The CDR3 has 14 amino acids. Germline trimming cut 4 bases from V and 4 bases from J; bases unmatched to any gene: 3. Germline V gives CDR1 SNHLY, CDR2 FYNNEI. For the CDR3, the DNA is TGTGCCAGCAGTGGGACAGGGAGGAATCAGCCCCAGCATTTT. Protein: CASSGTGRNQPQHF.

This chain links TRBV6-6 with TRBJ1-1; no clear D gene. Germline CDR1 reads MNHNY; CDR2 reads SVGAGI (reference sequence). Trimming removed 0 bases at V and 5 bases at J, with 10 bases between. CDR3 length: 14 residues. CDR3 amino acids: CASSYSDDGTEAFF. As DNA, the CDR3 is TGTGCCAGCAGTTACTCGGACGACGGGACTGAAGCTTTCTTT.

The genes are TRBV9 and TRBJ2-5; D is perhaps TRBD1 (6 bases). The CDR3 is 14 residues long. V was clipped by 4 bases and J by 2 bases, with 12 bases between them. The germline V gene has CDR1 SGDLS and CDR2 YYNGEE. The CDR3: CASSPRGGQETQYF. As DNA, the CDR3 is TGTGCCAGCAGCCCTCGAGGGGGACAAGAGACCCAGTACTTC.

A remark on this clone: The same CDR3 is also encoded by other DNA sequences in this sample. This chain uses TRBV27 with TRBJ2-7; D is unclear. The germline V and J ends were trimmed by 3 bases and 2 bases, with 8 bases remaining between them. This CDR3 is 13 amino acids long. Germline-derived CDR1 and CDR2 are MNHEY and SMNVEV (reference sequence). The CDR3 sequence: CASSFVGTYEQYF. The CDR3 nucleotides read TGTGCCAGCAGTTTTGTGGGTACCTACGAGCAGTACTTC.

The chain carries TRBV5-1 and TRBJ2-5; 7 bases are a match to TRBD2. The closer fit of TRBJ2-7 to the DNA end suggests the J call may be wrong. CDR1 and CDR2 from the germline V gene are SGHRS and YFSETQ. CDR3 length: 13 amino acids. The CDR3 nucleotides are TGCGCCAGCAGCTTTGGGACTACCTACGAGCAGTACTTC. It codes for CASSFGTTYEQYF.

The DNA of the CDR3 is TGTGCCACCACGACAGAACCTAATGAAAAACTGTTTTTT. Translated, it gives CATTTEPNEKLFF. V gene TRBV2 combines with J gene TRBJ1-4; maybe TRBD1 (5 bases). The CDR3 loop spans 13 amino acids. V lost 10 bases and J lost 3, with 12 bases in between. Germline loops: CDR1 SNHLY, CDR2 FYNNEI.

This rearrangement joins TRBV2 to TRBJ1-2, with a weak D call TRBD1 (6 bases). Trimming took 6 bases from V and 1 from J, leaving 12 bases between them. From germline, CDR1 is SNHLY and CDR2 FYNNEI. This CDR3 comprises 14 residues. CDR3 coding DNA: TGTGCCAGCAGACTTTTGGACAGTAACTATGGCTACACCTTC. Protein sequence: CASRLLDSNYGYTF.

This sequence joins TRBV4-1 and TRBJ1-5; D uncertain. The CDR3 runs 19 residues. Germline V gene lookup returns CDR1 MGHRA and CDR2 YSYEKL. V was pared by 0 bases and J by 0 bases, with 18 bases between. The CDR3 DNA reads TGCGCCAGCAGCCAAGATTGGGCCGCGACGACATATAGCAATCAGCCCCAGCATTTT. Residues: CASSQDWAATTYSNQPQHF.